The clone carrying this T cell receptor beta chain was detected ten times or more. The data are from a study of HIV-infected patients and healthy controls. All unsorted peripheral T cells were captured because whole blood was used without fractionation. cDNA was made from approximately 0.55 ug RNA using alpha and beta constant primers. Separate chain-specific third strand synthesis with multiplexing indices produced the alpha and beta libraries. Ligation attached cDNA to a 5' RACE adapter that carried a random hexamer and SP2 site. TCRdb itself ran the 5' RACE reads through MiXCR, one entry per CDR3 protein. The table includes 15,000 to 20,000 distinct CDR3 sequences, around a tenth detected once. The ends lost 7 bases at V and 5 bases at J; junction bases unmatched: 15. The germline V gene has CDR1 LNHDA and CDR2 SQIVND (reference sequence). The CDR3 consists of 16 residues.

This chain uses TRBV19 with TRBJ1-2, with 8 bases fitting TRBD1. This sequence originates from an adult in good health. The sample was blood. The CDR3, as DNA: TGTGCCAGTACCCCGACTCCGCCCTGGACAGGGTATGGCTACACCTTC. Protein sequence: CASTPTPPWTGYGYTF.